The TCR beta chain described here comes from a study of blood T cell repertoires in COVID-19. Study-wide background: The United States, Italy and Spain provided the acute and convalescent COVID-19 samples. In each case, the material was cDNA or gDNA derived from T cells, B-cell-depleted T cells, or PBMCs.

This clone was recorded a few times. Other DNA sequences within the sample encode an identical CDR3. The ends were cut back, 3 bases at V and 5 bases at J, with 7 bases in the middle. The CDR3 has 13 residues. The germline CDR1 and CDR2 sequences are SGHNT and YENEEA. Per the authors' pipeline: Estimation of nucleated cell counts relied on the amplification of reference gene primers. Clones were sequenced by immunoSEQ multiplex PCR, and TCRdb holds only the in-frame ones, with some missing. V, J and clone size are taken as reported in that table, and D and trimming were inferred from the DNA itself. Of under 250,000 clones listed, about 89% are singletons.

The specimen was peripheral blood. The TCR was taken from an older woman who had recovered from COVID-19. The chain carries TRBV11-3 and TRBJ2-2; D is unresolved. CDR3 protein: CASSLSRTGELFF. The DNA of the CDR3 is TGTGCCAGCAGCTTGTCACGGACCGGGGAGCTGTTTTTT.